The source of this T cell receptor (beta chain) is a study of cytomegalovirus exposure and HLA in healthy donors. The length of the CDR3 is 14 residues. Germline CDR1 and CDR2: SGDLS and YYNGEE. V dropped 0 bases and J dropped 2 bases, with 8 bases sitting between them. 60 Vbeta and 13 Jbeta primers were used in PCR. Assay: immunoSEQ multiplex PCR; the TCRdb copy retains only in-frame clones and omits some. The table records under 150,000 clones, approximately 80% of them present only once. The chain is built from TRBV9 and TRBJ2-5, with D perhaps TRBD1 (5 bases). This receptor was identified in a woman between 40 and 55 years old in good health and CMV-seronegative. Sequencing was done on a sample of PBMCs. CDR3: CASSVGGAQETQYF. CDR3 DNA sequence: TGTGCCAGCAGCGTAGGTGGGGCTCAAGAGACCCAGTACTTC.